The 3 T cell receptor beta chains given below trace back to one sample, sequenced in a study of Ad26.COV2.S vaccination and SARS-CoV-2 variants. This table comes from immunoSEQ multiplex PCR, and its TCRdb copy is limited to in-frame clones, with some not included. Found here are fewer than 400,000 clones, about 89% of them singletons; the top ten hold around 1.8%. Treatment described: over 15 received Ad26.COV2.S at low or high dose, single or two shots; 5 received placebo; per-sample allocation not given. All samples were drawn on day 63, counting from the first vaccine or placebo injection. The source material was peripheral blood, sampled in a trial of Ad26.COV2.S vaccine versus placebo. The receptors were gathered from a person aged 18-65 years who received the Ad26.COV2.S COVID-19 vaccine or a placebo.

This clone was seen a single time. This CDR3 reads CASSEGYEQYF. The CDR3 DNA reads as TGTGCCAGCAGCGAGGGCTACGAGCAGTACTTC. The rearrangement joins TRBV9 to TRBJ2-7; D not certain. The CDR3 sequence is 11 residues long. V was cut by 3 bases and J by 3 bases, with 4 bases left in between. Per germline, CDR1 SGDLS and CDR2 YYNGEE.

The chain has TRBV7-2 and TRBJ2-3; 11 bases map to TRBD2. Trimming cost V 2 bases and J 5 bases; bases outside gene matches: 6. The length of the CDR3 is 16 residues. Germline V gene lookup returns CDR1 SGHTA and CDR2 FQGNSA. The CDR3 sequence: CASSLIALAGGDTQYF. The DNA for the CDR3 is TGTGCCAGCAGCTTAATTGCGCTAGCGGGAGGAGATACGCAGTATTTT.

The V call is TRBV6-5, the J call TRBJ2-7; D is uncertain. The CDR3 loop spans 15 amino acids. Per the germline V gene, CDR1 is MNHEY and CDR2 is SVGAGI. Between the trimmed V and J ends, which lost 6 bases and 1 base, there was a span of 16 bases. The CDR3 DNA is TGTGCCAGCAGCCAGGCCGTCGACGCTTCCTACGAGCAGTACTTC. It encodes CASSQAVDASYEQYF.